The 17 T cell receptor beta chains in this list originate from one sample, sequenced in a study of blood T cell repertoires in COVID-19. Clones were sequenced by immunoSEQ multiplex PCR, and TCRdb holds only the in-frame ones, with some missing. The table records about 210,000 clones, 75% to 85% of them present only once. Sequencing was done on a sample of peripheral blood. These receptors all come from a man aged 40-49 years who had recovered from COVID-19.

The chain uses TRBV11-2 and TRBJ2-5, with D hard to call. This CDR3 has 12 amino acids. The V end lost 4 bases, the J end lost 5 bases, and 8 bases lay between the germline ends. Germline lookup yields CDR1 SGHAT and CDR2 FQNNGV. The CDR3 here is CASSYIRETQYF. The CDR3 DNA reads TGTGCCAGCAGCTACATTCGTGAGACCCAGTACTTC. Full variable domain (remainder filled in from reference TRBV11-2 and TRBJ2-5): EAGVAQSPRYKIIEKRQSVAFWCNPISGHATLYWYQQILGQGPKLLIQFQNNGVVDDSQLPKDRFSAERLKGVDSTLKIQPAKLEDSAVYLCASSYIRETQYFGPGTRLLVL.

This clone was seen once. This chain uses TRBV11-2 with TRBJ2-5; the match to TRBD2 covers 8 bases. Germline values: CDR1 SGHAT, CDR2 FQNNGV. The V and J ends lost 4 bases and 1 base, in that order; junction bases with no gene match: 8. This CDR3 has 16 residues. The CDR3 region has the DNA TGTGCCAGCAGCTCCGGGCGTAGCGGGACCCAAGAGACCCAGTACTTC. Protein: CASSSGRSGTQETQYF. Using reference TRBV11-2 and TRBJ2-5 for the parts outside the CDR3, the full variable domain is EAGVAQSPRYKIIEKRQSVAFWCNPISGHATLYWYQQILGQGPKLLIQFQNNGVVDDSQLPKDRFSAERLKGVDSTLKIQPAKLEDSAVYLCASSSGRSGTQETQYFGPGTRLLVL.

The V gene is TRBV15, the J gene TRBJ2-5, with 8 bases matching TRBD2. The CDR3 is 15 residues long. J gave up 2 bases and V 5 bases, and 7 bases lay outside the gene matches. Germline CDR1 is LNHNV and CDR2 is YYDKDF (reference sequence). CDR3 region: CATSGGLVGQETQYF. The CDR3 region has the DNA TGTGCCACCAGCGGGGGACTAGTGGGACAAGAGACCCAGTACTTC.

J is TRBJ2-1 and V is TRBV18; 7 nucleotides line up with TRBD1. V was pared by 3 bases and J by 11 bases, with 7 bases of the junction left unmatched. The CDR3 loop spans 13 amino acids. Germline V gives CDR1 KGHSH, CDR2 LQKENI. This CDR3 reads CASSPGTENQQFF. The DNA for the CDR3 is TGTGCCAGCTCACCTGGGACAGAGAATCAGCAGTTCTTC.

V and J are TRBV11-2 and TRBJ2-1; 8 bases are shared with TRBD1. Germline V gene lookup returns CDR1 SGHAT and CDR2 FQNNGV. V trimming: 3 bases; J trimming: 11 bases; junction bases outside the gene matches: 12. CDR3 size: 15 residues. CDR3 loop: CASSFIQDRAFQQFF. The CDR3 nucleotides read TGTGCCAGCAGCTTTATACAGGACAGGGCATTTCAGCAGTTCTTC.

There are a few counts of this clone. This rearrangement joins TRBV7-2 to TRBJ2-1; 7 positions match TRBD1. In germline, CDR1 is SGHTA, CDR2 FQGNSA. The CDR3 extends over 14 amino acids. The ends lost 3 bases at V and 5 bases at J; junction bases unmatched: 4. The DNA for the CDR3 is TGTGCCAGCAGCTTCGGACAGGCTAACAATGAGCAGTTCTTC. Its protein is CASSFGQANNEQFF.

This clone turned up a few times. The genes are TRBV29-1 and TRBJ2-7; TRBD1 matches 9 bases. Germline CDR1 and CDR2: SQVTM and ANQGSEA. The CDR3 contains 12 residues. V shed 4 bases, J shed 5 bases, and the junction held 3 bases outside the gene matches. The CDR3 region has the DNA TGCAGCGTTGGGGGACAGGGTAACGAGCAGTACTTC. Translating it yields CSVGGQGNEQYF.

The chain joins TRBV14 to TRBJ2-2; TRBD2 matches at 8 bases. The V gene's germline CDR1 is SGHDN and CDR2 FVKESK. The ends lost 0 bases at V and 11 bases at J; junction bases unmatched: 8. The CDR3 loop spans 15 amino acids. This CDR3 is CASSQDLAGLPELFF. CDR3 DNA: TGTGCCAGCAGCCAAGATTTAGCGGGACTTCCCGAGCTGTTTTTT.

The J gene is TRBJ2-2, the V gene TRBV2; D call uncertain. From germline, CDR1 is SNHLY and CDR2 FYNNEI. The CDR3 totals 14 residues. V was clipped by 7 bases and J by 5 bases, with 14 bases between them. CDR3 region: CASKVLKATGELFF. The CDR3 DNA reads TGTGCCAGCAAAGTACTAAAGGCTACCGGGGAGCTGTTTTTT.

This rearrangement joins TRBV5-4 to TRBJ1-3; TRBD1 aligns across 7 bases. Germline CDR1 and CDR2: SGHNT and YYREEE (reference sequence). After removal of 0 bases from V and 8 bases from J, the junction contained 8 bases not matched to a gene. This CDR3 comprises 15 residues. CDR3 protein: CASSLAGRGQDTIYF. DNA for the CDR3: TGTGCCAGCAGCTTGGCCGGAAGGGGGCAAGACACCATATATTTT.

The chain has TRBV27 and TRBJ2-7; D gene ambiguous. The length of the CDR3 is 14 residues. Per the germline V gene, CDR1 is MNHEY and CDR2 is SMNVEV (reference sequence). The germline V and J ends were trimmed by 3 bases and 0 bases, with 9 bases remaining between them. The CDR3: CASSFAASSYEQYF. The DNA of the CDR3 is TGTGCCAGCAGTTTCGCAGCTAGCTCCTACGAGCAGTACTTC.

The rearrangement joins TRBV7-8 to TRBJ2-1, with D perhaps matching TRBD2 (6 bases). V shed 2 bases and J shed 0 bases, with 11 bases lying between them. The germline V gene encodes CDR1 SGHVS and CDR2 FQNEAQ. The CDR3 covers 16 residues. The CDR3, as DNA: TGTGCCAGCAGCTTACGGTCGCGGGACTCCTACAATGAGCAGTTCTTC. It codes for CASSLRSRDSYNEQFF.

The chain employs TRBV30 and TRBJ2-7; TRBD1 matches at 8 bases. Germline V CDR1 and CDR2: GTSNPN, SVGIG (reference sequence). This CDR3 has 14 residues. V gave up 3 bases and J gave up 2 bases; unmatched junction bases: 6. CDR3 sequence reads: CAWSGQGKPYEQYF. The DNA for the CDR3 is TGTGCCTGGAGCGGACAGGGAAAACCCTACGAGCAGTACTTC.

V gene TRBV11-3 combines with J gene TRBJ1-5; tentatively, D is TRBD1 (5 bases). The V and J ends lost 2 bases and 7 bases respectively, with 12 bases between them. CDR3 length: 14 amino acids. CDR1 is SGHNT, CDR2 YENEEA, per germline. DNA of the CDR3: TGTGCCAGCAGCTTAAGAAGGGGAGGCCAGCCCCAGCATTTT. Amino acid sequence: CASSLRRGGQPQHF.

The V call is TRBV5-5, the J call TRBJ2-7, with a weak D call TRBD2 (6 bases). V dropped 1 base and J dropped 3 bases, with 8 bases sitting between them. There are 13 residues in the CDR3. The germline gives CDR1 SGHKS, CDR2 YYEKEE (reference sequence). The CDR3 DNA sequence: TGTGCCAGCAGCTTGTCGACTAGCTACGAGCAGTACTTC. It specifies CASSLSTSYEQYF. The whole variable domain, filled in from reference TRBV5-5 and TRBJ2-7, reads DAGVTQSPTHLIKTRGQQVTLRCSPISGHKSVSWYQQVLGQGPQFIFQYYEKEERGRGNFPDRFSARQFPNYSSELNVNALLLGDSALYLCASSLSTSYEQYFGPGTRLTVT.

This sequence joins TRBV6-5 and TRBJ2-1; TRBD1 matches 7 bases. Germline V gene sequence: CDR1 MNHEY, CDR2 SVGAGI. V was clipped by 8 bases and J by 1 base; unmatched bases: 8. The CDR3 is 15 amino acids. CDR3 amino acids: CASRTGQLSYNEQFF. The CDR3 DNA is TGTGCCAGCCGTACGGGACAGCTGTCCTACAATGAGCAGTTCTTC.

V usage is TRBV2 and J usage is TRBJ1-1; 9 bases are a match to TRBD1. CDR3 length: 17 amino acids. Germline values: CDR1 SNHLY, CDR2 FYNNEI. The trim removed 5 bases at V and 0 bases at J, leaving 10 bases unmatched. This CDR3 is CASSNHRDRDMNTEAFF. For the CDR3, the DNA is TGTGCCAGCAGTAACCACCGGGACAGGGATATGAACACTGAAGCTTTCTTT.